The T cell receptor (beta chain) described here comes from a study of T cells in Graves' hyperthyroidism and ophthalmopathy. This clonotype has at least ten counts. The junction does not match germline at one end; this may be a read error. This CDR3 comprises 16 residues. Germline V gene data show CDR1 as MNHEY and CDR2 as SVGAGI. RNA transcripts yielded amplified TCR beta CDR3 regions. The TCR CDR3 first-round RT-PCR relied on the HTBI primer set. Via MiXCR, TCRdb re-called the multiplex PCR reads, giving one row per CDR3 protein. The data hold under 250,000 distinct CDR3 sequences, with around 25% observed a single time.

Source material: blood. This clonotype was sampled from a woman between 40 and 55 years old with Graves' ophthalmopathy. This chain links TRBV6-5 with TRBJ1-1, with 8 bases lining up with TRBD1. The CDR3 region is CASSPGQANMNTEASF. The DNA for the CDR3 is TGTGCCAGCAGTCCGGGACAGGCGAACATGAACACTGAAGCTTCCTTT.